These 27 T cell receptor beta chains were all obtained from the same sample, sequenced in a study of early T cells in non-severe SARS-CoV-2 infection (dated by TCRdb to the early 2020s). Preparation of the library involved 5' RACE. The instrument given in TCRdb is NextSeq 500. Clones were called with MiXCR by TCRdb after fastp trimmed the public reads at Q25, and only in-frame beta chains were retained. Rows with one shared CDR3 protein collapse into an entry with the most common genes and DNA. The sample table shows around 89,000 distinct CDR3 sequences, and about 15% are seen once. The ten top clones hold roughly 0.6% of the sample. The sample taken for sequencing was whole blood. These TCRs come from an adult who was a healthcare worker with PCR-confirmed SARS-CoV-2 infection or an uninfected control (not recorded which).

This clonotype was seen a few times. The rearrangement uses TRBV30 and TRBJ2-7; D gene unclear. The germline gives CDR1 GTSNPN, CDR2 SVGIG (reference sequence). The CDR3 is made up of 11 amino acids. The V and J ends lost 2 bases and 6 bases respectively, with 8 bases between them. The CDR3: CAWSIVGEQYV. As DNA, the CDR3 is TGTGCCTGGAGTATCGTTGGCGAGCAGTACGTC.

The genes are TRBV9 and TRBJ1-2; tentative D call: TRBD1 (6 bases). V lost 0 bases to trimming and J lost 7 bases, with 10 bases between them. CDR1 and CDR2 (germline): SGDLS, YYNGEE. The CDR3 loop spans 13 amino acids. The CDR3 here is CASSVAGALGYTF. In nucleotides, the CDR3 is TGTGCCAGCAGCGTAGCAGGGGCGCTTGGCTACACCTTC.

The chain is built from TRBV20-1 and TRBJ1-2, with D perhaps TRBD1 (5 bases). Per the germline V gene, CDR1 is DFQATT and CDR2 is SNEGSKA (reference sequence). The V and J ends lost 3 bases and 5 bases respectively, with 13 bases between them. CDR3 size: 13 residues. This CDR3 reads CSASSLDTYGYTF. Here the CDR3 DNA reads TGCAGTGCTAGCTCATTGGACACGTATGGCTACACCTTC.

The chain links TRBV3-1 to TRBJ2-1, with TRBD2 matching 11 bases. The junction had 3 bases not matched to a gene; V was cut back by 4 bases and J by 4 bases. The CDR3 length is 15 residues. Germline V gives CDR1 LGHDT, CDR2 YNNKEL (reference sequence). The CDR3: CASSLLAGAYNEQFF. The CDR3 nucleotides are TGTGCCAGCAGCCTACTAGCGGGGGCATACAATGAGCAGTTCTTC.

The chain combines TRBV11-2 with TRBJ2-7; the D gene is possibly TRBD1 (5 bases). Germline lookup yields CDR1 SGHAT and CDR2 FQNNGV. The CDR3 is made up of 14 amino acids. Trimming shortened V by 3 bases and J by 5 bases, and 14 bases separated the two germline ends. The CDR3 protein is CASSFFGQGHEQYV. CDR3 nucleotides: TGTGCCAGCAGCTTTTTTGGGCAGGGCCACGAGCAGTACGTC.

V is TRBV5-1 and J is TRBJ1-2; D gene unclear. CDR3 length: 13 amino acids. V lost 2 bases and J lost 4, with 9 bases in between. Germline CDR1 is SGHRS and CDR2 is YFSETQ. The CDR3 loop is CASSFNGAYGYTF. CDR3 DNA sequence: TGCGCCAGCAGCTTCAACGGAGCCTATGGCTACACCTTC.

The V gene is TRBV18, the J gene TRBJ2-3, with 8 nucleotides matching TRBD1. Per the germline V gene, CDR1 is KGHSH and CDR2 is LQKENI. V lost 6 bases, J lost 1 base, and 9 bases stayed unmatched. The CDR3 is 16 residues long. The CDR3 DNA reads as TGTGCCAGCTCCGCTGGCAGGGGGCTTCGCACAGATACGCAGTATTTT. Translating it yields CASSAGRGLRTDTQYF.

The gene calls are TRBV27 and TRBJ1-5; the D is unclear. V lost 2 bases and J lost 9, with 8 bases in between. From germline, CDR1 is MNHEY and CDR2 SMNVEV (reference sequence). The CDR3 covers 12 residues. CDR3 DNA: TGTGCCAGCAGTTTAAGTGGAGGGCCCCAGCATTTT. It encodes CASSLSGGPQHF.

The V and J genes are TRBV20-1 and TRBJ1-2; 7 nucleotides align to TRBD1. CDR1 is DFQATT, CDR2 SNEGSKA, per germline (reference sequence). This CDR3 spans 13 amino acids. The V gene end was trimmed by 4 bases and the J gene end by 4 bases; junction bases not matched to a gene: 6. The CDR3: CSATQDRFYGYTF. In DNA form, the CDR3 reads TGCAGTGCTACCCAGGACAGGTTCTATGGCTACACCTTC.

Worth noting for this clonotype: A much larger clone is a single base away; this may be a read error. The chain employs TRBV27 and TRBJ1-1; D is ambiguous. The germline CDR1 and CDR2 sequences are MNHEY and SMNVEV (reference sequence). CDR3 length: 14 amino acids. CDR3 residues: CASSSPGWNSEAFF. CDR3 bases: TGTGCCAGCAGTTCCCCAGGTTGGAACTCTGAAGCTTTCTTT.

This clonotype has more than one count but fewer than ten. The chain recombines TRBV6-5 with TRBJ2-4; 13 bases match TRBD2. The CDR3 contains 18 residues. J lost 1 base, V lost 0 bases, and 3 bases had no gene match. Germline CDR1 MNHEY, CDR2 SVGAGI. CDR3 in DNA: TGTGCCAGCAGTTACTCGAAGGGACTAGCGGGGGCCAAAAACATTCAGTACTTC. Translated: CASSYSKGLAGAKNIQYF.

This clonotype has just a few counts. The chain carries TRBV30 and TRBJ2-7; maybe TRBD1 (5 bases). There are 14 residues in the CDR3. The ends were cut back, 3 bases at V and 4 bases at J, with 16 bases in the middle. CDR1 and CDR2 from the germline V gene are GTSNPN and SVGIG (reference sequence). Here the CDR3 reads CAWSHPFQGYEQYV. CDR3 nucleotide sequence: TGTGCCTGGAGCCACCCCTTCCAGGGATACGAGCAGTACGTC.

This clonotype showed up just a few times. The rearrangement joins TRBV7-6 to TRBJ2-2, with 11 bases that match TRBD2. The V gene end was trimmed by 4 bases and the J gene end by 0 bases; junction bases not matched to a gene: 4. Germline V lookup: CDR1 SGHVS, CDR2 FNYEAQ. The CDR3 length is 17 residues. The CDR3 loop reads CASSSETSGANTGELFF. CDR3 nucleotide sequence: TGTGCCAGCAGCTCCGAGACTAGCGGGGCGAACACCGGGGAGCTGTTTTTT. The variable domain in full, completed from reference TRBV7-6 and TRBJ2-2, reads GAGVSQSPRYKVTKRGQDVALRCDPISGHVSLYWYRQALGQGPEFLTYFNYEAQQDKSGLPNDRFSAERPEGSISTLTIQRTEQRDSAMYRCASSSETSGANTGELFFGEGSRLTVL.

This clonotype was picked up a small number of times. The J gene is TRBJ1-2, the V gene TRBV3-1; 7 positions match TRBD1. Germline V CDR1 and CDR2: LGHDT, YNNKEL (reference sequence). The CDR3 is 15 residues long. With V trimmed by 6 bases and J by 6 bases, 13 bases remained unmatched. CDR3 in amino acids: CASSRPGQEYNGYTF. For the CDR3, the DNA is TGTGCCAGCAGTCGACCAGGACAGGAATACAATGGCTACACCTTC.

This clonotype came up many times. The chain carries TRBV7-2 and TRBJ2-3; D gene uncertain. The V and J ends lost 1 base and 3 bases respectively, with 14 bases between them. Germline V lookup: CDR1 SGHTA, CDR2 FQGNSA. The CDR3 sequence is 16 residues long. The CDR3 reads CASSLGPTFRTDTQYF. As DNA, the CDR3 is TGTGCCAGCAGCTTAGGGCCCACCTTTCGTACAGATACGCAGTATTTT.

This clonotype was seen a few times. J is TRBJ2-3 and V is TRBV4-1; possible D gene TRBD2, 5 bases. There are 17 residues in the CDR3. Germline V gene data show CDR1 as MGHRA and CDR2 as YSYEKL. The V gene lost 0 bases and the J gene lost 8 bases, with 21 bases spanning the gap. This chain's CDR3 is CASSQERSAATLGTQYF. For the CDR3, the DNA is TGCGCCAGCAGCCAAGAAAGATCAGCGGCTACCCTAGGTACGCAGTATTTT.

The chain couples TRBV5-1 to TRBJ2-7, with 8 bases that match TRBD2. The CDR3 totals 14 residues. After removal of 0 bases from V and 3 bases from J, the junction contained 2 bases not matched to a gene. Germline V gene lookup returns CDR1 SGHRS and CDR2 YFSETQ. This CDR3 is CASSLASGGYEQYV. The CDR3 nucleotides are TGCGCCAGCAGCTTGGCCAGCGGGGGCTACGAGCAGTACGTC.

Only a few counts were recorded for this clonotype. This CDR3 reads CASSPGPSNTEAFF. CDR3 bases: TGTGCCAGCAGCCCTGGGCCCTCGAACACTGAAGCTTTCTTT. The genes are TRBV3-1 and TRBJ1-1; D unresolved. From germline, CDR1 is LGHDT and CDR2 YNNKEL (reference sequence). CDR3 length equals 14 residues. Trimming took 4 bases from V and 1 from J, leaving 10 bases between them.

This clonotype was counted at least ten times. The rearrangement links TRBV7-3 to TRBJ2-1; 10 nucleotides match TRBD1. J gave up 7 bases and V 3 bases, and 6 bases lay outside the gene matches. CDR3 length equals 15 residues. Germline CDR1 and CDR2: SGHTA and FQGTGA. In DNA form, the CDR3 reads TGTGCCAGCAGCTTTGACAGGGGGCACCGGAATGAGCAGTTCTTC. It codes for CASSFDRGHRNEQFF.

V and J are TRBV5-1 and TRBJ2-7; D ambiguous. Trimming removed 0 bases from V and 6 bases from J, with 10 bases in between. The CDR3 has 13 amino acids. Germline values: CDR1 SGHRS, CDR2 YFSETQ. CDR3 coding DNA: TGCGCCAGCAGCTTGGTCCCCAGAGGCGAGCAGTACGTC. Its protein product is CASSLVPRGEQYV.

This clonotype has a handful of counts. V gene TRBV20-1 combines with J gene TRBJ1-5; 7 bases agree with TRBD1. This CDR3 is built from 12 residues. The germline CDR1 and CDR2 sequences are DFQATT and SNEGSKA (reference sequence). The trim removed 6 bases at V and 2 bases at J, leaving 1 base unmatched. The CDR3 protein is CSATGGNQPQHF. The CDR3 coding sequence is TGCAGTGCCACAGGGGGCAATCAGCCCCAGCATTTT.

The chain uses TRBV10-3 and TRBJ1-1, with D maybe TRBD1 (5 bases). There are 15 residues in the CDR3. With 1 base removed from V and 4 bases from J, the gap between germline ends came to 13 bases. Germline V gives CDR1 ENHRY, CDR2 SYGVKD. In nucleotides, the CDR3 is TGTGCCATCAGTGAGTTCGGGGACCGGCGCACTGAAGCTTTCTTT. Translating gives CAISEFGDRRTEAFF.

This clonotype was recorded a few times. This chain connects TRBV10-2 to TRBJ2-1; 7 bases match TRBD1. Germline V gene data show CDR1 as WSHSY and CDR2 as SAAADI. This CDR3 region has 14 residues. The V and J ends lost 6 bases and 1 base, in that order; junction bases with no gene match: 3. The CDR3 sequence: CASRVDRSYNEQFF. CDR3 coding DNA: TGCGCCAGCAGGGTGGACAGGTCCTACAATGAGCAGTTCTTC.

This chain uses TRBV6-1 with TRBJ1-3; the match to TRBD1 covers 7 bases. J was trimmed by 3 bases and V by 5 bases; bases with no gene match: 10. The CDR3 is made up of 16 amino acids. Germline CDR1 is MNHNS and CDR2 is SASEGT. As DNA, the CDR3 is TGTGCCAGCAGTTCACAGGGGAGATCCTTTGGAAACACCATATATTTT. Protein sequence: CASSSQGRSFGNTIYF.

The CDR3 coding sequence is TGCAGTGCTAGAGGTGTGGAGGCAGGAGTCAACAATGAGCAGTTCTTC. Residues: CSARGVEAGVNNEQFF. The J gene is TRBJ2-1, the V gene TRBV20-1, with D perhaps matching TRBD2 (5 bases). The germline V gene encodes CDR1 DFQATT and CDR2 SNEGSKA (reference sequence). The CDR3 is 16 amino acids. Trimming pared 1 base from V and 5 bases from J, leaving 18 bases between.

The chain joins TRBV7-2 to TRBJ1-2; maybe TRBD1 (6 bases). The CDR3 totals 13 residues. V dropped 5 bases and J dropped 6 bases, with 13 bases sitting between them. The germline V gene has CDR1 SGHTA and CDR2 FQGNSA. The CDR3 spells CASSTPRGDGYTF. CDR3 bases: TGTGCCAGCAGCACACCCAGGGGTGATGGCTACACCTTC.

This clonotype was recorded many times. The J gene is TRBJ2-2, the V gene TRBV11-2; 7 positions agree with TRBD2. Germline trimming cut 5 bases from V and 1 base from J; bases unmatched to any gene: 10. Per germline, CDR1 SGHAT and CDR2 FQNNGV. This CDR3 spans 17 amino acids. CDR3 in amino acids: CASSHGGVHQNTGELFF. In DNA, the CDR3 is TGTGCCAGCAGCCATGGGGGGGTCCACCAGAACACCGGGGAGCTGTTTTTT.